The 20 T cell receptor beta chains below come from one sample, sequenced in a study of T cells in Graves' hyperthyroidism and ophthalmopathy. Amplified TCR beta CDR3 regions came from RNA transcripts. A first-round RT-PCR of the TCR CDR3 used the HTBI primer set. Each CDR3 protein is one row after TCRdb ran MiXCR on the multiplex PCR reads. The sample gives roughly 500,000 distinct CDR3 sequences, over 45% of which show up once; 35% to 50% is in the top ten. Specimen: peripheral blood or thyroid tissue (not recorded which). Receptors originate from an adult woman with Graves' disease, either hyperthyroidism or ophthalmopathy (not recorded which).

The table lists this clonotype with a count of one. No conserved phenylalanine or tryptophan ends this CDR3, so it is likely a read error. It is unclear where the CDR3 begins or ends on the DNA, so no DNA is shown, and the CDR3 is as TCRdb lists it. The V gene is TRBV7-2, the J gene TRBJ1-4. Germline CDR1 is SGHTA and CDR2 is FQGNSA. The CDR3 totals 11 residues, both ends included. The CDR3 sequence is CASSLDGAADY.

The genes are TRBV7-7 and TRBJ1-6; TRBD1 aligns across 7 bases. The CDR3 spans 14 residues. CDR1 SSHAT and CDR2 FNYEAQ come from the germline V gene (reference sequence). The chain's CDR3 is CATAGTVRNSPLHF. In DNA, the CDR3 is TGTGCTACCGCAGGGACAGTACGCAATTCACCCCTCCACTTT. Full variable domain (outside the CDR3, taken from reference TRBV7-7 and TRBJ1-6): GAGVSQSPRYKVTKRGQDVTLRCDPISSHATLYWYQQALGQGPEFLTYFNYEAQPDKSGLPSDRFSAERPEGSISTLTIQRTEQRDSAMYRCATAGTVRNSPLHFGNGTRLTVT.

The chain is built from TRBV29-1 and TRBJ1-5; tentatively, D is TRBD1 (5 bases). The CDR3 runs 13 residues. Trimming removed 4 bases at V and 5 bases at J, with 12 bases between. Germline values: CDR1 SQVTM, CDR2 ANQGSEA. CDR3 in amino acids: CSVGGAIDQPQHF. The CDR3 DNA is TGCAGCGTTGGTGGGGCCATCGATCAGCCCCAGCATTTT.

The chain has TRBV11-3 and TRBJ1-1, with D tentatively TRBD1 (5 bases). The CDR3 contains 13 residues. V was shortened by 9 bases and J by 1 base, with 12 bases between the two germline ends. CDR1 and CDR2 (germline): SGHNT, YENEEA. The CDR3, as DNA: TGTGCCAGTATAACCGGGGGGAACACTGAAGCTTTCTTT. Its protein is CASITGGNTEAFF.

V is TRBV29-1 and J is TRBJ2-5; 8 positions match TRBD2. CDR1 is SQVTM and CDR2 is ANQGSEA in the germline V gene. Germline trimming cut 4 bases from V and 2 bases from J; bases unmatched to any gene: 12. This CDR3 has 16 amino acids. The CDR3 here is CSVVGGSGSFQETQYF. CDR3 nucleotide sequence: TGCAGCGTTGTTGGTGGGAGCGGGAGTTTTCAAGAGACCCAGTACTTC.

This clonotype occurred many times. The V and J genes are TRBV2 and TRBJ2-5; D not certain. Trimming took off 8 bases at V and 3 bases at J, with 4 bases between the two ends. Germline V gene sequence: CDR1 SNHLY, CDR2 FYNNEI. The CDR3 is 10 residues long. CDR3 sequence reads: CASFKETQYF. The CDR3 nucleotides read TGTGCCAGCTTCAAAGAGACCCAGTACTTC.

This clonotype was recorded a few times. The chain carries TRBV7-8 and TRBJ2-3; 8 bases map to TRBD1. The V segment lost 5 bases and the J segment 5 bases; nucleotides outside the gene matches: 12. CDR1 and CDR2 from the germline V gene are SGHVS and FQNEAQ. The CDR3 sequence is 16 residues long. The CDR3 DNA sequence: TGTGCCAGCAGCCCCCAGGGGGCTTCGAGAGGAGATACGCAGTATTTT. Translating it yields CASSPQGASRGDTQYF.

This clonotype was counted ten times or more. V is TRBV6-5 and J is TRBJ2-7, with D perhaps matching TRBD1 (5 bases). The germline V gene encodes CDR1 MNHEY and CDR2 SVGAGI. V lost 8 bases, J lost 3 bases, and 14 bases lay in between. This CDR3 is 13 amino acids long. Here the CDR3 DNA reads TGTGCCAGCCGTAGAGTAGGGGACTACGAGCAGTACTTC. It is translated as CASRRVGDYEQYF.

Comments on this clonotype: This may stem from a read error, because a much larger clone lies one nucleotide away. The chain couples TRBV6-6 to TRBJ1-2; D is uncertain. There are 14 residues in the CDR3. Trimming cost V 6 bases and J 8 bases, with 19 bases left between them. Germline V gene lookup returns CDR1 MNHNY and CDR2 SVGAGI (reference sequence). The DNA of the CDR3 is TGTGCCAGCAGACCACCCAGGACGGATCAGGGCTACACCTTC. Its translation: CASRPPRTDQGYTF.

The chain has TRBV29-1 and TRBJ1-2, with a tentative D call TRBD1 (5 bases). The CDR3 length is 12 residues. The ends were cut back, 8 bases at V and 2 bases at J, with 12 bases in the middle. Germline CDR1 is SQVTM and CDR2 is ANQGSEA. The CDR3: CSIGGGNYGYTF. In DNA, the CDR3 is TGCAGCATTGGGGGGGGAAACTATGGCTACACCTTC.

The table lists this clonotype with many counts. V usage is TRBV5-1 and J usage is TRBJ2-2; D not certain. The CDR3 is 13 amino acids. Germline V gene lookup returns CDR1 SGHRS and CDR2 YFSETQ. The V and J ends lost 2 bases and 2 bases respectively, with 4 bases between them. DNA for the CDR3: TGCGCCAGCAGCTTAGATAACACCGGGGAGCTGTTTTTT. Encoded protein: CASSLDNTGELFF.

This chain joins TRBV5-6 and TRBJ2-5; 10 nucleotides line up with TRBD1. With 6 bases clipped from V and 4 bases from J, the junction kept 9 bases outside the gene matches. The length of the CDR3 is 15 residues. The germline CDR1 and CDR2 sequences are SGHDT and YYEEEE. CDR3 in amino acids: CASILLTGGIETQYF. In DNA, the CDR3 is TGTGCCAGCATCCTCCTGACAGGGGGCATAGAGACCCAGTACTTC.

The gene calls are TRBV7-9 and TRBJ2-7; TRBD1 matches at 7 bases. V was pared by 5 bases and J by 0 bases, with 10 bases of the junction left unmatched. Germline loops: CDR1 SEHNR, CDR2 FQNEAQ (reference sequence). The CDR3 loop spans 16 amino acids. CDR3 nucleotide sequence: TGTGCCAGCAGCGATCTGGACAGGAGTAACTCCTACGAGCAGTACTTC. This encodes CASSDLDRSNSYEQYF. Variable domain in full (rest from reference TRBV7-9 and TRBJ2-7): DTGVSQNPRHKITKRGQNVTFRCDPISEHNRLYWYRQTLGQGPEFLTYFQNEAQLEKSRLLSDRFSAERPKGSFSTLEIQRTEQGDSAMYLCASSDLDRSNSYEQYFGPGTRLTVT.

This rearrangement joins TRBV29-1 to TRBJ2-2; TRBD2 matches 7 bases. The CDR3 has 16 residues. V trimming: 6 bases; J trimming: 10 bases; junction bases outside the gene matches: 20. Germline V gene sequence: CDR1 SQVTM, CDR2 ANQGSEA. CDR3 residues: CSVTGAGNRDPSELFF. CDR3 DNA sequence: TGCAGCGTCACGGGAGCGGGGAACCGAGACCCCTCGGAGCTGTTTTTT.

This chain links TRBV6-5 with TRBJ2-7; TRBD2 aligns across 9 bases. The germline gives CDR1 MNHEY, CDR2 SVGAGI. The V gene end was trimmed by 4 bases and the J gene end by 0 bases; junction bases not matched to a gene: 7. The CDR3 runs to 16 residues. This CDR3 reads CASSLNQRGDSYEQYF. CDR3 nucleotides: TGTGCCAGCAGTTTGAACCAGCGGGGGGACTCCTACGAGCAGTACTTC.

This chain joins TRBV2 and TRBJ1-3; TRBD1 is a possible D gene (5 bases). The V end lost 6 bases, the J end lost 0 bases, and 9 bases lay between the germline ends. CDR1 SNHLY and CDR2 FYNNEI come from the germline V gene. The CDR3 has 14 amino acids. The CDR3, as DNA: TGTGCCAGCAGGGGACGGCTCTCTGGAAACACCATATATTTT. Its translation: CASRGRLSGNTIYF.

V usage is TRBV25-1 and J usage is TRBJ1-2; 7 nucleotides agree with TRBD1. The germline CDR1 and CDR2 sequences are MGHDK and SYGVNS. The CDR3 sequence is 13 residues long. V dropped 6 bases and J dropped 4; count of bases not matched to a gene: 5. The chain's CDR3 is CASRQGTVYGYTF. For the CDR3, the DNA is TGTGCCAGCAGGCAGGGGACAGTCTATGGCTACACCTTC.

This clonotype was recorded a few times. The chain couples TRBV29-1 to TRBJ1-4, with D possibly being TRBD1 (5 bases). The germline V and J ends were trimmed by 6 bases and 8 bases, with 10 bases remaining between them. The CDR3 is made up of 11 amino acids. Per the germline V gene, CDR1 is SQVTM and CDR2 is ANQGSEA. The CDR3 sequence is CSVGRGEKLFF. The CDR3 bases are TGCAGCGTGGGACGAGGCGAAAAACTGTTTTTT.

V gene TRBV12-3 or TRBV12-4 combines with J gene TRBJ2-7; 10 bases are shared with TRBD2. Unmatched junction bases numbered 7, after V lost 4 bases and J lost 7 bases. This CDR3 comprises 14 residues. The DNA of the CDR3 is TGTGCCAGCAGTTCCAGACTAGCGGGCAGAGAGCAGTACTTC. Translated: CASSSRLAGREQYF.

The genes are TRBV29-1 and TRBJ1-1; D may be TRBD1 (6 bases). The germline CDR1 and CDR2 sequences are SQVTM and ANQGSEA. The CDR3 consists of 13 residues. Trimming removed 6 bases at V and 2 bases at J, with 13 bases between. In DNA form, the CDR3 reads TGCAGCGTCGAACAGGGAATTAACACTGAAGCTTTCTTT. Its protein is CSVEQGINTEAFF.